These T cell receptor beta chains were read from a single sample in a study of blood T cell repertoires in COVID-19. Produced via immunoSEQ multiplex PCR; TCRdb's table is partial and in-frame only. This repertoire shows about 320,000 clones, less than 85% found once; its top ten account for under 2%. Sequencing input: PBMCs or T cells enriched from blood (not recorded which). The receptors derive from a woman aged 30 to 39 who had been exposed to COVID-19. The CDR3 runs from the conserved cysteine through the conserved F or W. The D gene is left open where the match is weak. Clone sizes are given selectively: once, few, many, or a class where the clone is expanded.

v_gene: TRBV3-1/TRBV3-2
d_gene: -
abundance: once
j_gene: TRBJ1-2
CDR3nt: TGTGCCAGCAGCCAGATCAAAACAGCTTATGGCTACACCTTC
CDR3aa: CASSQIKTAYGYTF

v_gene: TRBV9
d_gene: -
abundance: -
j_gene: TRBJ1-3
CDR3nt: TGTGCCAGCAGCGAGGGGTCTGTTAGAACAAACACCATATATTTT
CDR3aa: CASSEGSVRTNTIYF

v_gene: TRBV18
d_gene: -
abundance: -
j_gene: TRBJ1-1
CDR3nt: TGTGCCAGCTCACCCGGCCAGGGGAACACTGAAGCTTTCTTT
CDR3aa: CASSPGQGNTEAFF

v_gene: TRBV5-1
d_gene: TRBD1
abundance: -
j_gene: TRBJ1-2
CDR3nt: TGCGCCAGCAGCGAGATGCCGGGACAGGGGCCTGGCTACACCTTC
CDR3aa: CASSEMPGQGPGYTF

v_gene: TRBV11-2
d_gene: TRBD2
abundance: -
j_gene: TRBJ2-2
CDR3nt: TGTGCCAGCAGCTCCGGGACTAGCACCGGGGAGCTGTTTTTT
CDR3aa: CASSSGTSTGELFF

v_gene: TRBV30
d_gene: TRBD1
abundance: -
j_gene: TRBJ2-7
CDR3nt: TGTGCCTGGAGTGTGACAGGGGGTATGTACGAGCAGTACTTC
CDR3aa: CAWSVTGGMYEQYF

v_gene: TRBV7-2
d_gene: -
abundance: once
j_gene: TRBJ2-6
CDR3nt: TGTGCCAGCAGCTGGGCGGGGAGCTCTGGGGCCAACGTCCTGACTTTC
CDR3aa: CASSWAGSSGANVLTF

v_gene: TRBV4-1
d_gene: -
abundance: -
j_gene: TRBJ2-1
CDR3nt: TGCGCCAGCAGCCAAGAACTCTACCCCTCTACTTCCTACAATGAGCAGTTCTTC
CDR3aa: CASSQELYPSTSYNEQFF

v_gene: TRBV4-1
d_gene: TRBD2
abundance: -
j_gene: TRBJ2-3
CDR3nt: TGCGCCAGCAGCCAAATGGGACTAGGGTCAGATACGCAGTATTTT
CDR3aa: CASSQMGLGSDTQYF

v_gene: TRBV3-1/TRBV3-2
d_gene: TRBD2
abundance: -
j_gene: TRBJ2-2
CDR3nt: TGTGCCAGCAGCCAAGAATTAGCGGGAGGGGCCGGGGAGCTGTTTTTT
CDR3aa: CASSQELAGGAGELFF

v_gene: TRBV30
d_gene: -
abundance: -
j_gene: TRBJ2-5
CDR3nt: TGTGCCTGGAGTTCGGGACTGGGGGTGCAGACCCAGTACTTC
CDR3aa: CAWSSGLGVQTQYF

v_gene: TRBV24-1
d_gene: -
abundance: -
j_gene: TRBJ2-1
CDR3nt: TGTGCCACCAGTGATACAGGGCGGCTAGGGTTATACAATGAGCAGTTCTTC
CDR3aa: CATSDTGRLGLYNEQFF

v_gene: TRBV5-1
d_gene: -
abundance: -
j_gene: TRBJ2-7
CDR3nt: TGCGCCAGCAGCTCCCCCCCAGTCTCTTACGAGCAGTACTTC
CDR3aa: CASSSPPVSYEQYF

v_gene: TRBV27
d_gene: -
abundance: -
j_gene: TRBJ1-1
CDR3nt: TGTGCCAGCAGTCCGAACGGGGGGGCGGGGAACACTGAAGCTTTCTTT
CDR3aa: CASSPNGGAGNTEAFF

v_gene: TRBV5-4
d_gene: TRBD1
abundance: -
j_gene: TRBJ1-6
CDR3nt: TGTGCCAGCAGCTTGGGGGACAGGGGTCCCTATAATTCACCCCTCCACTTT
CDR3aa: CASSLGDRGPYNSPLHF

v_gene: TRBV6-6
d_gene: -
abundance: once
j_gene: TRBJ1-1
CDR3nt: TGTGCCAGCAGTTACTCTGTGGGCAGGGGGAACACTGAAGCTTTCTTT
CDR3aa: CASSYSVGRGNTEAFF

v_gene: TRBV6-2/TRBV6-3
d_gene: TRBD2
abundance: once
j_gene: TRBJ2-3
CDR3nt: TGTGCCAGCAGTCCCGGGACTAGCGCCACAGATACGCAGTATTTT
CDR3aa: CASSPGTSATDTQYF

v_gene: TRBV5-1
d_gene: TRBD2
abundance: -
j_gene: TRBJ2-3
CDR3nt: TGCGCCAGCAGCCTATGGCTTAGCGGGGGGCCGCAGTATTTT
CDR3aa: CASSLWLSGGPQYF

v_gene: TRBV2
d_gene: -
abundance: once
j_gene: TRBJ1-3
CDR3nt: TGTGCCAGCAGTGTAGGTCCACAGGTCTCTGGAAACACCATATATTTT
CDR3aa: CASSVGPQVSGNTIYF

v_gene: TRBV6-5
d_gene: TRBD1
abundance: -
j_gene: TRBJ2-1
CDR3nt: TGTGCCAGCACCGAGGACAGGGGCCGAGACAATGAGCAGTTCTTC
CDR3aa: CASTEDRGRDNEQFF

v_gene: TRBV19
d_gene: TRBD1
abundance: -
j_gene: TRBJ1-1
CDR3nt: TGTGCCAGTAGTACAGGGGGCTGGGGAGATACGGGGACTGAAGCTTTCTTT
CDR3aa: CASSTGGWGDTGTEAFF

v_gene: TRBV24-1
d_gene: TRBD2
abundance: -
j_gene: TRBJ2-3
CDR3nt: TGTGCCACCAGTGACTGGACTAGCGGGGTCCCAGATACGCAGTATTTT
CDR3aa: CATSDWTSGVPDTQYF

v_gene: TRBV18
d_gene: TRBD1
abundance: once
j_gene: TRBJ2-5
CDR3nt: TGTGCCAGCTCCCTTAGGGACAGTAGGCAAGAGACCCAGTACTTC
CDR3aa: CASSLRDSRQETQYF

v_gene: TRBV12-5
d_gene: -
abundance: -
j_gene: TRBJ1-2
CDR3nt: TGTGCTAGTGGTTTATGGGAGGGGCTGCTTGGCTACACCTTC
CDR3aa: CASGLWEGLLGYTF

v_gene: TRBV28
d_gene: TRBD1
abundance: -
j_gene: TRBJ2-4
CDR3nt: TGTGCCAGCAGTGGCCATCCGGGACAGGGGGCTCGAAACATTCAGTACTTC
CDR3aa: CASSGHPGQGARNIQYF

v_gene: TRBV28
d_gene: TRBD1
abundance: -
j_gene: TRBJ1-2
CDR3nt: TGTGCCAGCAGTTTCCCGGACAGGGTCTATGGCTACACCTTC
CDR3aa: CASSFPDRVYGYTF

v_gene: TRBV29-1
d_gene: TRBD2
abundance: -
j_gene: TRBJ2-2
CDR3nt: TGCAGCGTTGAAAGCGGGGGGGCGAACACCGGGGAGCTGTTTTTT
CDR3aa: CSVESGGANTGELFF

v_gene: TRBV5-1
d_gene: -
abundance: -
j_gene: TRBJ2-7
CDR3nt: TGCGCCAGCAGCACCTCGGCCGCCATGTTTACTAGAATTTCCCCCTACGAGCAGTACTTC
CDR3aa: CASSTSAAMFTRISPYEQYF

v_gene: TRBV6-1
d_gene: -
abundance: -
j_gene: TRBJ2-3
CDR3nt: TGTGCCAGCAGTGAATCAGAGTGGGCTACCACAGATACGCAGTATTTT
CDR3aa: CASSESEWATTDTQYF

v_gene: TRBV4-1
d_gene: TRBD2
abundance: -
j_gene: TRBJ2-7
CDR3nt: TGCGCCAGCAGCCAAGAACTAGCGGGCAGTAAGCAGTACTTC
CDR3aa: CASSQELAGSKQYF

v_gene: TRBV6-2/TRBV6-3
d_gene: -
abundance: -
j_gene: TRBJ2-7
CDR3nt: TGTGCCAGCAGTTACGGCCTCGTCCGAGGGGAGCAGTACTTC
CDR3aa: CASSYGLVRGEQYF

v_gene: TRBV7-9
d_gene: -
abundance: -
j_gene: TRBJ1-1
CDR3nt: TGTGCCAGCAGCTTAGGACAGCTGAACACTGAAGCTTTCTTT
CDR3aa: CASSLGQLNTEAFF

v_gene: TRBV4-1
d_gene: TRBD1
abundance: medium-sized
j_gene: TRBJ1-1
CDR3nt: TGCGCCAGCAGCCGTCCGGGACAGGAAGCTTTCTTT
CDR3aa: CASSRPGQEAFF

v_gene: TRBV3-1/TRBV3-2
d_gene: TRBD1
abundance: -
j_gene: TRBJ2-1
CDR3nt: TGTGCCAGCAGCCAAAAGCCGCGGACAGGGGGCGCTCCACGCAATGAGCAGTTCTTC
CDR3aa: CASSQKPRTGGAPRNEQFF

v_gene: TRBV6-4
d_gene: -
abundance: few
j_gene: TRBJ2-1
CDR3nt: TGTGCCAGCAGTGATGGCAGTTTTGGTGAGCAGTTCTTC
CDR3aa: CASSDGSFGEQFF

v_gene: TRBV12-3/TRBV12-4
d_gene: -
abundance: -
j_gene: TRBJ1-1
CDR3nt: TGTGCCAGCAGTCAGGGCGAAGCTTTCTTT
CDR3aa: CASSQGEAFF

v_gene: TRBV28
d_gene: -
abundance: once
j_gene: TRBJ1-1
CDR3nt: TGTGCCAGCACAGAACTATGGAACACTGAAGCTTTCTTT
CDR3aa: CASTELWNTEAFF

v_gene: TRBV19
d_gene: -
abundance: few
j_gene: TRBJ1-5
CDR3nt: TGTGCCAGTAGTATTGGGGGCCGGAACAATCAGCCCCAGCATTTT
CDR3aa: CASSIGGRNNQPQHF

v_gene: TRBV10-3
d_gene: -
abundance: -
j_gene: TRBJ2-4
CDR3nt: TGTGCCATCAAGGCTACCGAGGGGGAGGGGGAAAACATTCAGTACTTC
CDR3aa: CAIKATEGEGENIQYF